Shown below are 18 T cell receptor beta chains from a single sample sequenced in a study of blood T cell repertoires in COVID-19. Only in-frame clones appear in the TCRdb table, and some are missing; sequencing was by immunoSEQ multiplex PCR. The sample lists 280,000 or so clones, approximately 88% occurring once. The sequencing sample was made of peripheral blood. The receptors stem from a man aged 18 to 29 with active or convalescent COVID-19.

The chain has TRBV5-1 and TRBJ1-2, with TRBD1 identical over 7 bases. Germline CDR1 reads SGHRS; CDR2 reads YFSETQ. V shed 5 bases, J shed 3 bases, and the junction held 7 bases outside the gene matches. The CDR3 extends over 14 amino acids. CDR3 in DNA: TGCGCCAGCAGTAGGACCGGGACAGACTATGGCTACACCTTC. Translating it yields CASSRTGTDYGYTF.

For this clone: Other DNA sequences in this specimen translate into the identical CDR3. V usage is TRBV19 and J usage is TRBJ1-5, with D perhaps TRBD1 (6 bases). The CDR3 sequence is 14 residues long. V dropped 5 bases and J dropped 4 bases, with 12 bases sitting between them. The germline V gene encodes CDR1 LNHDA and CDR2 SQIVND (reference sequence). The CDR3 DNA sequence: TGTGCCAGTAGTTGGGGGGGGCCTAATCAGCCCCAGCATTTT. It translates to CASSWGGPNQPQHF. The full variable domain, its missing parts supplied by reference TRBV19 and TRBJ1-5, is DGGITQSPKYLFRKEGQNVTLSCEQNLNHDAMYWYRQDPGQGLRLIYYSQIVNDFQKGDIAEGYSVSREKKESFPLTVTSAQKNPTAFYLCASSWGGPNQPQHFGDGTRLSIL.

This chain connects TRBV10-2 to TRBJ1-2, with 10 bases matching TRBD1. The CDR3 has 15 residues. The J segment lost 7 bases and the V segment lost 4 bases, leaving 9 bases of the junction unmatched. CDR1 WSHSY and CDR2 SAAADI come from the germline V gene. The CDR3 loop is CASSALGTGDPGYTF. Written as DNA, the CDR3 is TGCGCCAGCAGTGCCCTCGGGACAGGGGATCCTGGCTACACCTTC.

The chain couples TRBV7-9 to TRBJ1-2; tentatively, D is TRBD1 (6 bases). Germline V lookup: CDR1 SEHNR, CDR2 FQNEAQ (reference sequence). Trimming removed 4 bases from V and 5 bases from J, with 14 bases in between. CDR3 size: 14 residues. CDR3 nucleotides: TGTGCCAGCAGCTCAGTAACTCAGGGGTATGGCTACACCTTC. Translating gives CASSSVTQGYGYTF.

The rearrangement joins TRBV2 to TRBJ2-1; D unclear. The CDR3 has 15 amino acids. Germline values: CDR1 SNHLY, CDR2 FYNNEI. Deletions cut 1 base from V and 0 bases from J, with 7 bases between. CDR3 coding DNA: TGTGCCAGCAGTGAAGGTGACTTCTCCTACAATGAGCAGTTCTTC. This encodes CASSEGDFSYNEQFF.

The genes are TRBV6-1 and TRBJ1-5; D remains ambiguous. Deletions cut 2 bases from V and 2 bases from J, with 10 bases between. The germline V gene has CDR1 MNHNS and CDR2 SASEGT. The CDR3 sequence is 15 residues long. The CDR3 DNA sequence: TGTGCCAGCAGTGAATCAGGTACTGGCAATCAGCCCCAGCATTTT. Its translation: CASSESGTGNQPQHF.

The gene calls are TRBV12-5 and TRBJ1-3; no clear D gene. The germline V gene encodes CDR1 LGHNT and CDR2 FRNRAP. Trimming pared 0 bases from V and 0 bases from J, leaving 6 bases between. The CDR3 is 15 amino acids. CDR3 amino acids: CASGLVAFSGNTIYF. CDR3 bases: TGTGCTAGTGGTTTGGTGGCCTTCTCTGGAAACACCATATATTTT. Full variable domain (missing parts from reference TRBV12-5 and TRBJ1-3): DARVTQTPRHKVTEMGQEVTMRCQPILGHNTVFWYRQTMMQGLELLAYFRNRAPLDDSGMPKDRFSAEMPDATLATLKIQPSEPRDSAVYFCASGLVAFSGNTIYFGEGSWLTVV.

The chain is built from TRBV9 and TRBJ2-2, with a possible D match to TRBD1 (6 bases). Germline V gives CDR1 SGDLS, CDR2 YYNGEE. The CDR3 is 16 residues long. V lost 1 base to trimming and J lost 3 bases, with 13 bases between them. Written as DNA, the CDR3 is TGTGCCAGCAGCGTAAACCCGGACAGCCACACCGGGGAGCTGTTTTTT. It is translated as CASSVNPDSHTGELFF.

This clone was found once. The CDR3 spells CASSSLAGPSSYNEQFF. Written as DNA, the CDR3 is TGTGCCAGCAGTTCTCTTGCGGGGCCGAGCTCCTACAATGAGCAGTTCTTC. The chain uses TRBV27 and TRBJ2-1, with D possibly TRBD2 on 6 matching bases. V gave up 4 bases and J gave up 0 bases, with 16 bases separating them. CDR3 size: 17 residues. Germline assignment: CDR1 MNHEY and CDR2 SMNVEV (reference sequence).

V usage is TRBV10-3 and J usage is TRBJ2-3; D may be TRBD1 (6 bases). The CDR3 runs to 15 residues. Germline V CDR1 and CDR2: ENHRY, SYGVKD. Trimming took 3 bases from V and 2 from J, leaving 12 bases between them. The CDR3 region has the DNA TGTGCCATCAGTGACAGGGGACCTTCCACAGATACGCAGTATTTT. It yields the protein CAISDRGPSTDTQYF.

The rearrangement joins TRBV6-5 to TRBJ1-1; D is undetermined. CDR3 length equals 15 residues. The V and J ends lost 0 bases and 5 bases respectively, with 13 bases between them. Per germline, CDR1 MNHEY and CDR2 SVGAGI. CDR3 nucleotides: TGTGCCAGCAGTTACTCGGCCACCCCGGGAACTGAAGCTTTCTTT. This sequence encodes CASSYSATPGTEAFF.

The rearrangement uses TRBV21-1 and TRBJ1-6; the DNA was not used to check the table's D call, TRBD1. TRBV21-1 is described as a pseudogene. The CDR3 totals 16 residues. The CDR3 sequence is CASSPRPAPRNSPLHF. CDR3 DNA sequence: TGTGCCAGCAGCCCGCGACCGGCCCCCAGGAATTCACCCCTCCACTTT.

The chain employs TRBV4-3 and TRBJ2-2, with TRBD2 as a possible D gene (7 bases). The CDR3 covers 18 residues. V was shortened by 4 bases and J by 0 bases, with 18 bases between the two germline ends. Germline V gene lookup returns CDR1 LGHNA and CDR2 YSLEER. The CDR3 sequence: CASSPGLGGGTNTGELFF. CDR3 DNA: TGCGCCAGCAGCCCCGGTTTAGGGGGGGGCACGAACACCGGGGAGCTGTTTTTT.

This chain joins TRBV15 and TRBJ1-2; 7 positions agree with TRBD1. The V segment lost 8 bases and the J segment 5 bases; nucleotides outside the gene matches: 11. Germline V gene data show CDR1 as LNHNV and CDR2 as YYDKDF (reference sequence). The CDR3 runs 14 residues. The CDR3 sequence is CATGGKDRLYGYTF. CDR3 DNA: TGTGCCACCGGGGGAAAGGACAGGTTGTATGGCTACACCTTC.

The chain links TRBV15 to TRBJ2-5, with D possibly TRBD2 on 5 matching bases. V lost 1 base to trimming and J lost 1 base, with 13 bases between them. Looked up from germline, CDR1 is LNHNV and CDR2 is YYDKDF (reference sequence). The CDR3 has 16 amino acids. CDR3 nucleotides: TGTGCCACCAGCAGAGCTCTAAACGGGATCCAAGAGACCCAGTACTTC. As protein: CATSRALNGIQETQYF.

The V gene is TRBV6-4, the J gene TRBJ2-3; TRBD1 might be the D (6 bases). This CDR3 has 15 amino acids. Trimming left V 0 bases short and J 4 bases short, with 11 bases between. The V gene's germline CDR1 is MRHNA and CDR2 SNTAGT. CDR3 nucleotides: TGTGCCAGCAGTGACTCGGAACAGGGATCAGATACGCAGTATTTT. Translation gives CASSDSEQGSDTQYF.

This rearrangement joins TRBV25-1 to TRBJ1-4; 10 positions agree with TRBD1. Looked up from germline, CDR1 is MGHDK and CDR2 is SYGVNS. This CDR3 has 14 residues. The trim removed 3 bases at V and 8 bases at J, leaving 3 bases unmatched. The CDR3 sequence: CASSDPGQGEKLFF. The CDR3 nucleotides are TGTGCCAGCAGTGACCCGGGACAGGGGGAAAAACTGTTTTTT.

CDR3 sequence reads: CASSSPGSGEQYF. In DNA, the CDR3 is TGTGCCAGCAGCTCGCCCGGCAGCGGGGAGCAGTACTTC. The gene calls are TRBV6-5 and TRBJ2-7; TRBD2 might be the D (6 bases). V was trimmed by 6 bases and J by 7 bases, leaving 16 bases between them. Germline CDR1 MNHEY, CDR2 SVGAGI. CDR3 length: 13 amino acids.